A single sample is the source of the 25 T cell receptor beta chains below, sequenced in a study of blood T cells in healthy people across ages. Then a second PCR, running about 6 to 12 cycles, was carried out with a sample-barcoded 5' primer and a J-beta primer mix. Each CDR3 protein gets one entry after TCRdb re-called the 5' RACE reads with MiXCR. This sample has 1.5 million or so distinct CDR3 sequences; 42% occur once, and the top ten carry 7.9%. Source material: blood. The receptors stem from a woman aged 18-30 years in good health.

The J gene is TRBJ2-1, the V gene TRBV12-3 or TRBV12-4; the D is unclear. Trimming shortened V by 4 bases and J by 8 bases, and 12 bases separated the two germline ends. The CDR3 length is 13 residues. The DNA for the CDR3 is TGTGCCAGCAGTTGGTCCAGTCAGGATGAGCAGTTCTTC. Encoded protein: CASSWSSQDEQFF.

The sample holds a few counts of this clonotype. The chain is built from TRBV10-3 and TRBJ2-7; no definite D call. Trimming took 4 bases from V and 1 from J, leaving 11 bases between them. Germline V lookup: CDR1 ENHRY, CDR2 SYGVKD. This CDR3 comprises 14 residues. CDR3 nucleotides: TGTGCCATCAGTGTAGTGGGATTGTCCTACGAGCAGTACTTC. Protein sequence: CAISVVGLSYEQYF.

CDR3 in amino acids: CASSLAQSSGGADTQYF. In DNA, the CDR3 is TGTGCCAGCAGTTTAGCGCAGAGCAGCGGGGGGGCAGATACGCAGTATTTT. This chain uses TRBV12-3 or TRBV12-4 with TRBJ2-3; 10 bases align to TRBD2. There are 17 residues in the CDR3. The V gene end was trimmed by 0 bases and the J gene end by 4 bases; junction bases not matched to a gene: 7.

The chain uses TRBV7-2 and TRBJ2-7; TRBD1 aligns across 9 bases. Germline lookup yields CDR1 SGHTA and CDR2 FQGNSA. The CDR3 spans 15 residues. J gave up 6 bases and V 5 bases, and 11 bases lay outside the gene matches. CDR3 in DNA: TGTGCCAGCAGCCGTCAACCGGGACAGGGCGCCGAGCAGTACTTC. The encoded protein is CASSRQPGQGAEQYF. The variable domain in full, with the rest retrieved from reference TRBV7-2 and TRBJ2-7, is GAGVSQSPSNKVTEKGKDVELRCDPISGHTALYWYRQSLGQGLEFLIYFQGNSAPDKSGLPSDRFSAERTGGSVSTLTIQRTQQEDSAVYLCASSRQPGQGAEQYFGPGTRLTVT.

This clonotype has more than one count but fewer than ten. V is TRBV6-2 or TRBV6-3 and J is TRBJ2-2, with 9 positions matching TRBD1. This CDR3 has 12 residues. Germline CDR1 and CDR2: MNHEY and SVGEGT. The trim removed 8 bases at V and 9 bases at J, leaving 4 bases unmatched. The CDR3: CASGQGRRELFF. The CDR3 DNA reads as TGTGCCAGCGGACAGGGGAGGCGGGAGCTGTTTTTT.

The V gene is TRBV20-1, the J gene TRBJ2-7, with D perhaps TRBD1 or TRBD2 (5 bases each). Germline values: CDR1 DFQATT, CDR2 SNEGSKA (reference sequence). The CDR3 sequence is 13 residues long. V was trimmed by 6 bases and J by 6 bases, leaving 18 bases between them. CDR3 sequence: CSAKPGLNREQYF. Here the CDR3 DNA reads TGCAGTGCCAAACCGGGGCTTAATCGCGAGCAGTACTTC.

The V gene is TRBV2, the J gene TRBJ2-7; D possibly matches TRBD1 or TRBD2 (5 bases each). This CDR3 spans 16 amino acids. The V end was cut by 5 bases, the J end by 7 bases, with 24 bases between. The germline gives CDR1 SNHLY, CDR2 FYNNEI. CDR3 nucleotide sequence: TGTGCCAGCAGTCCCGAGGGGCGGAGCTCCTACAATGAGCAGTACTTC. Its translation is CASSPEGRSSYNEQYF.

The gene calls are TRBV15 and TRBJ2-1, with a possible D match to TRBD1 (5 bases). Trimming took off 3 bases at V and 10 bases at J, with 16 bases between the two ends. The germline V gene encodes CDR1 LNHNV and CDR2 YYDKDF (reference sequence). The CDR3 consists of 14 residues. CDR3 loop: CATSRRWTAGEQFF. The CDR3 DNA follows: TGTGCCACCAGCAGGAGATGGACCGCAGGGGAGCAGTTCTTC. Looking up the rest from reference TRBV15 and TRBJ2-1 gives the full variable domain: DAMVIQNPRYQVTQFGKPVTLSCSQTLNHNVMYWYQQKSSQAPKLLFHYYDKDFNNEADTPDNFQSRRPNTSFCFLDIRSPGLGDTAMYLCATSRRWTAGEQFFGPGTRLTVL.

This rearrangement joins TRBV12-3 or TRBV12-4 to TRBJ2-1, with D possibly being TRBD2 (6 bases). The CDR3 totals 14 residues. V was trimmed by 3 bases and J by 8 bases, leaving 14 bases between them. CDR3 residues: CASSLAGSVDEQFF. The CDR3 bases are TGTGCCAGCAGTTTGGCCGGGAGCGTAGATGAGCAGTTCTTC.

The chain employs TRBV20-1 and TRBJ2-7; 11 nucleotides line up with TRBD1. The CDR3 is 13 residues long. V was clipped by 6 bases and J by 4 bases; unmatched bases: 5. Germline V CDR1 and CDR2: DFQATT, SNEGSKA (reference sequence). The CDR3 region is CSAVRDRGYEQYF. The CDR3 nucleotides are TGCAGTGCAGTCCGGGACAGGGGGTACGAGCAGTACTTC.

The rearrangement uses TRBV5-1 and TRBJ2-5, with D perhaps matching TRBD1 or TRBD2 (5 bases each). CDR3 length: 15 amino acids. Trimming took off 3 bases at V and 1 base at J, with 13 bases between the two ends. Germline V CDR1 and CDR2: SGHRS, YFSETQ. The CDR3: CASSSSTGPQETQYF. The CDR3 nucleotides are TGCGCCAGCAGCTCATCGACGGGACCCCAAGAGACCCAGTACTTC.

On this clonotype itself: One end of the junction varies from germline; a read error may be responsible. The chain has TRBV5-1 and TRBJ1-1; 7 nucleotides agree with TRBD1. CDR1 and CDR2 from the germline V gene are SGHRS and YFSETQ. The CDR3 is 12 amino acids. CDR3: CASSLDRAETFF. In DNA form, the CDR3 reads TGCGCCAGCAGCCTCGACAGGGCTGAAACTTTCTTT.

This chain connects TRBV12-3 or TRBV12-4 to TRBJ1-4; 7 bases agree with TRBD1. This CDR3 contains 15 residues. Unmatched junction bases numbered 6, after V lost 3 bases and J lost 5 bases. The CDR3 nucleotides read TGTGCCAGCAGTTTCCGGACAGGTGGGAATGAAAAACTGTTTTTT. Protein sequence: CASSFRTGGNEKLFF.

This sequence joins TRBV28 and TRBJ2-5; the match to TRBD1 covers 9 bases. The CDR3 contains 14 residues. V dropped 5 bases and J dropped 5; count of bases not matched to a gene: 6. From germline, CDR1 is MDHEN and CDR2 SYDVKM. The CDR3 spells CASSTPGTGETQYF. The CDR3, as DNA: TGTGCCAGCAGTACCCCCGGGACAGGGGAGACCCAGTACTTC. The variable domain in full, with the rest retrieved from reference TRBV28 and TRBJ2-5, is DVKVTQSSRYLVKRTGEKVFLECVQDMDHENMFWYRQDPGLGLRLIYFSYDVKMKEKGDIPEGYSVSREKKERFSLILESASTNQTSMYLCASSTPGTGETQYFGPGTRLLVL.

This chain links TRBV5-1 with TRBJ1-2, with D unclear. The CDR3 sequence is 15 residues long. The germline gives CDR1 SGHRS, CDR2 YFSETQ. V was shortened by 0 bases and J by 5 bases, with 14 bases between the two germline ends. The chain's CDR3 is CASSLGGSVKYGYTF. Written as DNA, the CDR3 is TGCGCCAGCAGCTTGGGGGGTTCGGTAAAGTATGGCTACACCTTC. The full variable domain, rest sourced from reference TRBV5-1 and TRBJ1-2, is KAGVTQTPRYLIKTRGQQVTLSCSPISGHRSVSWYQQTPGQGLQFLFEYFSETQRNKGNFPGRFSGRQFSNSRSEMNVSTLELGDSALYLCASSLGGSVKYGYTFGSGTRLTVV.

This clonotype was seen a handful of times. The chain is built from TRBV14 and TRBJ2-3; D ambiguous. CDR1 is SGHDN and CDR2 is FVKESK in the germline V gene. This CDR3 is built from 14 residues. Between the trimmed V and J ends, which lost 4 bases and 1 base, there was a span of 9 bases. This chain's CDR3 is CASSREARTDTQYF. The CDR3, as DNA: TGTGCCAGCAGCCGAGAGGCTCGCACAGATACGCAGTATTTT.

The CDR3 bases are TGCAGTGCCCCCGTGTTAGGACAGGGGATGAACACTGAAGCTTTCTTT. This codes for CSAPVLGQGMNTEAFF. The V and J genes are TRBV20-1 and TRBJ1-1, with 9 bases identical to TRBD1. This CDR3 has 16 amino acids. Germline V CDR1 and CDR2: DFQATT, SNEGSKA (reference sequence). V gave up 6 bases and J gave up 0 bases; unmatched junction bases: 11.

CDR3 sequence reads: CSASAWERGSEQYF. The CDR3 bases are TGCAGTGCTAGTGCCTGGGAGAGGGGGTCCGAGCAGTACTTC. V gene TRBV20-1 combines with J gene TRBJ2-7; D might be TRBD1 (6 bases). CDR1 DFQATT and CDR2 SNEGSKA come from the germline V gene (reference sequence). Trimming took 3 bases from V and 6 from J, leaving 18 bases between them. CDR3 length: 14 residues.

This clonotype has a handful of counts. V usage is TRBV20-1 and J usage is TRBJ1-2; D unclear. The V end was cut by 0 bases, the J end by 7 bases, with 6 bases between. The germline V gene encodes CDR1 DFQATT and CDR2 SNEGSKA (reference sequence). This CDR3 has 11 residues. This CDR3 reads CSAREMVGYTF. DNA of the CDR3: TGCAGTGCTAGAGAAATGGTTGGCTACACCTTC.

V gene TRBV5-1 combines with J gene TRBJ1-6, with D hard to call. Trimming removed 1 base from V and 6 bases from J, with 20 bases in between. Germline V gene data show CDR1 as SGHRS and CDR2 as YFSETQ. This CDR3 has 18 amino acids. CDR3: CASSLLPATTTPNSPLHF. CDR3 in DNA: TGCGCCAGCAGCTTGCTCCCCGCTACGACTACGCCTAATTCACCCCTCCACTTT.

This rearrangement joins TRBV18 to TRBJ1-1; D remains unclear. Trimming took off 2 bases at V and 5 bases at J, with 12 bases between the two ends. Germline V gene lookup returns CDR1 KGHSH and CDR2 LQKENI. The CDR3 extends over 14 amino acids. Written as DNA, the CDR3 is TGTGCCAGCTCACCATCTCTCTCGTGGACTGAAGCTTTCTTT. Amino acid sequence: CASSPSLSWTEAFF.

The sample holds one count of this clonotype. The chain couples TRBV5-1 to TRBJ1-4; no definite D call. Germline V gene lookup returns CDR1 SGHRS and CDR2 YFSETQ. The V and J ends lost 1 base and 4 bases respectively, with 23 bases between them. This CDR3 region has 19 residues. CDR3 DNA: TGCGCCAGCAGCTTGAGGGCCTCACGGGGAGGAAAAAGTAATGAAAAACTGTTTTTT. Its translation is CASSLRASRGGKSNEKLFF.

The chain carries TRBV14 and TRBJ2-1; D unresolved. Per germline, CDR1 SGHDN and CDR2 FVKESK. The CDR3 length is 11 residues. V lost 2 bases to trimming and J lost 8 bases, with 4 bases between them. The CDR3 reads CASSQYYEQFF. CDR3 DNA sequence: TGTGCCAGCAGCCAATATTATGAGCAGTTCTTC.

The V gene is TRBV5-1, the J gene TRBJ2-4, with 9 bases identical to TRBD2. CDR3 length equals 14 residues. The trim removed 2 bases at V and 15 bases at J, leaving 12 bases unmatched. Per germline, CDR1 SGHRS and CDR2 YFSETQ. The CDR3 bases are TGCGCCAGCAGCTTAACGACTAGCGGAGGCATCCGGTACTTC. This encodes CASSLTTSGGIRYF.

The CDR3 nucleotides read TGTGCCAGCCGAACAGATAATACCTACGAGCAGTACTTC. The encoded protein is CASRTDNTYEQYF. The V gene is TRBV6-2 or TRBV6-3, the J gene TRBJ2-7, with D unresolved. Germline V CDR1 and CDR2: MNHEY, SVGEGT. Trimming left V 8 bases short and J 2 bases short, with 13 bases between. This CDR3 is 13 amino acids long.